Presented here are 20 T cell receptor beta chains from one specimen sequenced in a study of early T cells in non-severe SARS-CoV-2 infection. In TCRdb, the 5' RACE reads were re-called with MiXCR into one record per CDR3 protein. The repertoire includes roughly 42,000 distinct CDR3 sequences, roughly an eighth of them detected once, and roughly a sixth sits in the top ten. Sequenced material: whole blood. These receptors all come from an adult who was a healthcare worker with PCR-confirmed SARS-CoV-2 infection or an uninfected control (not recorded which).

This clonotype was seen a handful of times. The J gene is TRBJ2-3, the V gene TRBV7-2; D gene ambiguous. Deletions cut 5 bases from V and 6 bases from J, with 9 bases between. There are 12 residues in the CDR3. The V gene's germline CDR1 is SGHTA and CDR2 FQGNSA. CDR3 residues: CASSPYTDTQYF. The CDR3 DNA sequence: TGTGCCAGCAGCCCTTACACGGATACGCAGTATTTT.

This clonotype has ten or more counts. The rearrangement uses TRBV20-1 and TRBJ1-5; D perhaps matches TRBD1 (5 bases). Germline V CDR1 and CDR2: DFQATT, SNEGSKA (reference sequence). The CDR3 covers 17 residues. V lost 4 bases and J 5 bases, leaving 24 bases between the germline ends. CDR3 coding DNA: TGCAGTGCTAACCCCGCCCTTCAGGGATCTTTGGATCAGCCCCAGCATTTT. Amino acids: CSANPALQGSLDQPQHF.

This clonotype has only a few counts. The gene calls are TRBV20-1 and TRBJ1-4; 7 nucleotides agree with TRBD1. The CDR3 is 15 residues long. The germline V gene has CDR1 DFQATT and CDR2 SNEGSKA (reference sequence). V gave up 3 bases and J gave up 5 bases; unmatched junction bases: 9. The CDR3 coding sequence is TGCAGTGCTAGTCCGACAGGGCCCGTGAATGAAAAACTGTTTTTT. It translates to CSASPTGPVNEKLFF.

The chain has TRBV7-9 and TRBJ1-4; D is uncertain. Looked up from germline, CDR1 is SEHNR and CDR2 is FQNEAQ (reference sequence). CDR3 size: 13 residues. Trimming removed 5 bases from V and 7 bases from J, with 11 bases in between. This CDR3 reads CASSLGRSEKLFF. The CDR3 region has the DNA TGTGCCAGCAGCCTTGGACGCAGTGAAAAACTGTTTTTT.

The J gene is TRBJ2-3, the V gene TRBV3-1, with D unresolved. Germline loops: CDR1 LGHDT, CDR2 YNNKEL (reference sequence). This CDR3 is 16 amino acids long. V lost 4 bases, J lost 2 bases, and 16 bases lay in between. CDR3: CASSPFRATFTDTQYF. CDR3 DNA sequence: TGTGCCAGCAGCCCGTTCCGGGCAACCTTCACAGATACGCAGTATTTT.

There are a few counts of this clonotype. DNA for the CDR3: TGTGCCAGCAGCCTATATAGCGGGAGTAGGAATGAGCAGTTCTTC. As protein: CASSLYSGSRNEQFF. The J gene is TRBJ2-1, the V gene TRBV7-3; TRBD2 agrees at 9 bases. Trimming cost V 5 bases and J 7 bases; bases outside gene matches: 9. The CDR3 runs to 15 residues. Germline CDR1 reads SGHTA; CDR2 reads FQGTGA.

In this sample, this clonotype turned up many times. This sequence joins TRBV7-2 and TRBJ2-1, with 9 bases fitting TRBD1. Germline lookup yields CDR1 SGHTA and CDR2 FQGNSA. The CDR3 loop spans 15 amino acids. V was clipped by 5 bases and J by 7 bases; unmatched bases: 9. CDR3 sequence: CASSTRDRVRNEQFF. The CDR3 DNA reads as TGTGCCAGCAGCACAAGGGACAGGGTGCGGAATGAGCAGTTCTTC.

The V and J genes are TRBV5-1 and TRBJ2-1; 12 bases match TRBD2. The length of the CDR3 is 17 residues. Germline V gene data show CDR1 as SGHRS and CDR2 as YFSETQ. J lost 0 bases, V lost 4 bases, and 5 bases had no gene match. This CDR3 reads CASSPGLAGNSYNEQFF. The CDR3 DNA reads TGCGCCAGCAGCCCCGGACTAGCGGGAAACTCCTACAATGAGCAGTTCTTC.

The chain employs TRBV3-1 and TRBJ2-3; D is uncertain. V was clipped by 9 bases and J by 6 bases, with 10 bases between them. This CDR3 has 11 amino acids. Germline V lookup: CDR1 LGHDT, CDR2 YNNKEL (reference sequence). The CDR3 protein is CASGDTDTQYF. Written as DNA, the CDR3 is TGTGCCAGTGGGGATACGGATACGCAGTATTTT.

This clonotype was recorded at least ten times. The chain uses TRBV7-3 and TRBJ1-1, with a weak D call TRBD1 (5 bases). CDR3 size: 14 residues. Germline V gene lookup returns CDR1 SGHTA and CDR2 FQGTGA. Trimming took 2 bases from V and 6 from J, leaving 13 bases between them. The CDR3 is CASSLEREGPEAFF. DNA for the CDR3: TGTGCCAGCAGCTTAGAACGGGAGGGGCCTGAAGCTTTCTTT.

The table lists this clonotype with a few counts. The V and J genes are TRBV28 and TRBJ2-5; 12 nucleotides align to TRBD2. From germline, CDR1 is MDHEN and CDR2 SYDVKM. There are 15 residues in the CDR3. V was pared by 8 bases and J by 0 bases, with 4 bases of the junction left unmatched. The CDR3 sequence: CASGTSGLYQETQYF. The CDR3 region has the DNA TGTGCCAGCGGGACTAGCGGGTTGTACCAAGAGACCCAGTACTTC. The full variable domain, its missing parts supplied by reference TRBV28 and TRBJ2-5, is DVKVTQSSRYLVKRTGEKVFLECVQDMDHENMFWYRQDPGLGLRLIYFSYDVKMKEKGDIPEGYSVSREKKERFSLILESASTNQTSMYLCASGTSGLYQETQYFGPGTRLLVL.

There are many counts of this clonotype. The V gene is TRBV7-2, the J gene TRBJ2-3, with 9 positions matching TRBD1. Per germline, CDR1 SGHTA and CDR2 FQGNSA. This CDR3 region has 14 residues. Germline trimming cut 8 bases from V and 2 bases from J; bases unmatched to any gene: 5. CDR3 loop: CASGTGINTDTQYF. DNA of the CDR3: TGTGCCAGCGGGACAGGGATTAACACAGATACGCAGTATTTT.

This clonotype was found many times. This chain joins TRBV23-1 and TRBJ1-5; no definite D call. TRBV23-1 is known as an ORF, though its function is uncertain. Trimming cost V 3 bases and J 1 base, with 13 bases left between them. The CDR3 is 16 residues long. The CDR3 DNA is TGCGCCAGCAGTCACTCTCGGACTGGAAGCAATCAGCCCCAGCATTTT. This translates into CASSHSRTGSNQPQHF.

This chain joins TRBV18 and TRBJ2-2, with D perhaps TRBD2 (5 bases). The CDR3 spans 15 residues. Germline V CDR1 and CDR2: KGHSH, LQKENI. Trimming removed 1 base at V and 2 bases at J, with 8 bases between. CDR3 sequence reads: CASSPLEGNTGELFF. CDR3 coding DNA: TGTGCCAGCTCACCACTTGAGGGCAACACCGGGGAGCTGTTTTTT.

This clonotype showed up many times. J is TRBJ2-7 and V is TRBV12-3 or TRBV12-4; no definite D call. The V gene lost 1 base and the J gene lost 2 bases, with 6 bases spanning the gap. This CDR3 contains 13 residues. CDR3 sequence: CASSLGVTYEQYF. CDR3 sequence (DNA): TGTGCCAGCAGTTTAGGGGTAACCTACGAGCAGTACTTC.

This clonotype has a count of ten or more. The chain couples TRBV7-6 to TRBJ2-1; weak D call: TRBD2 (6 bases). Between the trimmed V and J ends, which lost 5 bases and 4 bases, there was a span of 9 bases. The germline V gene has CDR1 SGHVS and CDR2 FNYEAQ. The CDR3 contains 13 residues. For the CDR3, the DNA is TGTGCCAGCAGCATCGGGACTTACAATGAGCAGTTCTTC. Protein: CASSIGTYNEQFF.

This clonotype was counted at least ten times. V usage is TRBV19 and J usage is TRBJ2-1, with TRBD1 as a possible D gene (6 bases). V was cut by 4 bases and J by 5 bases, with 15 bases left in between. Germline values: CDR1 LNHDA, CDR2 SQIVND (reference sequence). The CDR3 has 15 residues. The CDR3 protein is CASSNSGDKDNEQFF. CDR3 bases: TGTGCCAGTAGTAACTCCGGGGACAAGGACAATGAGCAGTTCTTC.

This clonotype has at least ten counts. The chain uses TRBV2 and TRBJ2-5; 10 bases fit TRBD1. The V segment lost 6 bases and the J segment 4 bases; nucleotides outside the gene matches: 5. CDR1 and CDR2 (germline): SNHLY, FYNNEI. This CDR3 has 14 amino acids. The CDR3 loop reads CASRIRDRGETQYF. In nucleotides, the CDR3 is TGTGCCAGCAGAATCCGGGACAGGGGAGAGACCCAGTACTTC.

This clonotype came up a few times. The chain recombines TRBV19 with TRBJ1-1, with 9 bases identical to TRBD1. Germline CDR1 and CDR2: LNHDA and SQIVND (reference sequence). The CDR3 runs to 16 residues. Trimming took 3 bases from V and 2 from J; bases not matched to a gene: 7. CDR3 nucleotides: TGTGCCAGTAGTATTCGGGCGACAGGGGGAAACACTGAAGCTTTCTTT. Translated, it gives CASSIRATGGNTEAFF.

The sample holds a few counts of this clonotype. The rearrangement uses TRBV30 and TRBJ1-2, with D unclear. The CDR3 loop spans 11 amino acids. Trimming cost V 2 bases and J 6 bases, with 7 bases left between them. In germline, CDR1 is GTSNPN, CDR2 SVGIG (reference sequence). CDR3 loop: CAWSSGHGYTF. Written as DNA, the CDR3 is TGTGCCTGGAGTTCGGGCCATGGCTACACCTTC.